This T cell receptor beta chain derives from a study of T cells in narcolepsy. Using immunoSEQ multiplex PCR, the repertoire was profiled, and TCRdb retains in-frame clones only, with some absent. This table holds about 17,000 clones, 72% found once. The CDR3 extends over 14 amino acids. Trimming left V 5 bases short and J 1 base short, with 12 bases between. The germline V gene encodes CDR1 GTSNPN and CDR2 SVGIG (reference sequence). J is TRBJ2-1 and V is TRBV30; no clear D. The origin of this receptor is a human donor with narcolepsy. Sequencing used CD45RA- memory CD8+ T cells from PBMCs. CDR3 in amino acids: CAWLGPPSYNEQFF. The CDR3 nucleotides are TGTGCCTGGCTAGGACCCCCGTCCTACAATGAGCAGTTCTTC.